The clone carrying this T cell receptor beta chain has at least ten counts. Its antigen is currently unknown. The sample is drawn from a study of regulatory T cells in long-lasting Graves disease. Stated time point: newly diagnosed GD, antithyroid drugs for less than 3 months. From PBMCs, RNA was extracted and then used to make the TCR library. The study, taken as a whole, reports: Persistent cases of Graves' showed reduced TCR diversity relative to newly diagnosed patients.

The TCR beta library used iRepertoire HTBI primers with Arm-PCR amplification of CDR3. One entry per CDR3 protein results from TCRdb running MiXCR on the multiplex PCR reads. Here the sample spans 510,000 or so distinct CDR3 sequences, around 11% being singletons. In germline, CDR1 is KGHDR, CDR2 SFDVKD. The CDR3 is 17 amino acids. V shed 2 bases, J shed 2 bases, and the junction held 3 bases outside the gene matches. The same data also contributed to another study, on T cells in Graves' hyperthyroidism and ophthalmopathy. In that study: Stable hyperthyroidism and ophthalmopathy were separated using 13 V-J signatures.

The input for sequencing was peripheral blood mononuclear cells (PBMCs), taken at new diagnosis, from a patient treated with antithyroid drugs. This chain uses TRBV24-1 with TRBJ2-1; 12 bases line up with TRBD2. The receptor was isolated from a woman between 25 and 40 years old with Graves disease. CDR3 sequence (DNA): TGTGCCACCAGTGATTACAGACTAGCGGGAGCCTACAATGAGCAGTTCTTC. It codes for CATSDYRLAGAYNEQFF.